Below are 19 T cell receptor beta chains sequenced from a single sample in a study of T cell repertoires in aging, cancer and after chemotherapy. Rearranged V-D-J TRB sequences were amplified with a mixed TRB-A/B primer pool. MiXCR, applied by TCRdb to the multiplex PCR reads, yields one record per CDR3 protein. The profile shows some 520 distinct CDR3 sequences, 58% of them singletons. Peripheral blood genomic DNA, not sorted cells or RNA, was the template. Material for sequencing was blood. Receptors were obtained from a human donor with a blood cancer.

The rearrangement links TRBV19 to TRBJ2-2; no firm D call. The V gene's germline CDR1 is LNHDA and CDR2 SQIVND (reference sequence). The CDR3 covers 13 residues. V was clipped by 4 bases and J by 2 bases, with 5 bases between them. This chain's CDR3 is CASSTPNTGELFF. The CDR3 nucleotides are TGTGCCAGTAGTACGCCCAACACCGGGGAGCTGTTTTTT.

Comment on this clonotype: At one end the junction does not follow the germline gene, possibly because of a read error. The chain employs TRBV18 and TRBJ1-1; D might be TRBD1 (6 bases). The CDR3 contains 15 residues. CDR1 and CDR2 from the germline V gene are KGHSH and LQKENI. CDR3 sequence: CASSPPQGVNTEAFF. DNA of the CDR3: TGTGCCAGCTCGCCACCACAGGGAGTGAACACTGAAGCTTTCTTT. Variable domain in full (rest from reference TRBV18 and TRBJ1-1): NAGVMQNPRHLVRRRGQEARLRCSPMKGHSHVYWYRQLPEEGLKFMVYLQKENIIDESGMPKERFSAEFPKEGPSILRIQQVVRGDSAAYFCASSPPQGVNTEAFFGQGTRLTVV.

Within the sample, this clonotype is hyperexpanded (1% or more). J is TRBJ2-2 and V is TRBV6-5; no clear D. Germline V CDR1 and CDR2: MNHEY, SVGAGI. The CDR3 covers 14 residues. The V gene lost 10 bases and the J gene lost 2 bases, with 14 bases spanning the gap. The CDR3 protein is CATQSQSNTGELFF. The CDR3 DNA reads TGTGCCACCCAGTCTCAGAGCAACACCGGGGAGCTGTTTTTT.

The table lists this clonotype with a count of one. CDR3 region: CSARDSRYTQYF. As DNA, the CDR3 is TGCAGTGCTAGAGATTCCCGCTATACGCAGTATTTT. V usage is TRBV20-1 and J usage is TRBJ2-3; D unclear. The germline CDR1 and CDR2 sequences are DFQATT and SNEGSKA (reference sequence). The CDR3 spans 12 residues. V lost 0 bases and J lost 7, with 8 bases in between.

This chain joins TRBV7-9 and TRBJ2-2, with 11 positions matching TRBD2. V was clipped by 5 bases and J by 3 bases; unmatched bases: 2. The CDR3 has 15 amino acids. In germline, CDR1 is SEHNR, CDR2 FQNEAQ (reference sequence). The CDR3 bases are TGTGCCAGCAGCACGACTAGCGGGGACACCGGGGAGCTGTTTTTT. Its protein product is CASSTTSGDTGELFF.

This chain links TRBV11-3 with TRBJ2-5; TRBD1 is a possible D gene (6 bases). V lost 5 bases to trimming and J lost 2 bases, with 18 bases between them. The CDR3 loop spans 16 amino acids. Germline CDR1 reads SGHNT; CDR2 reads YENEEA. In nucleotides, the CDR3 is TGTGCCAGCAGCCTAGGGACCGGGACAAATCAAGAGACCCAGTACTTC. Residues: CASSLGTGTNQETQYF. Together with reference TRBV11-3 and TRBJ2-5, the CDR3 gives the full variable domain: EAGVVQSPRYKIIEKKQPVAFWCNPISGHNTLYWYLQNLGQGPELLIRYENEEAVDDSQLPKDRFSAERLKGVDSTLKIQPAELGDSAVYLCASSLGTGTNQETQYFGPGTRLLVL.

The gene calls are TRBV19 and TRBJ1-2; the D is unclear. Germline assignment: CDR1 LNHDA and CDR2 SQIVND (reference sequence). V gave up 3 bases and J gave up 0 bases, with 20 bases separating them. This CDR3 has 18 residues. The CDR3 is CASSISATGDLANYGYTF. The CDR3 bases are TGTGCCAGTAGTATTTCCGCGACGGGAGATTTAGCTAACTATGGCTACACCTTC. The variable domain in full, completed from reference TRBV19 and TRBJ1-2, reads DGGITQSPKYLFRKEGQNVTLSCEQNLNHDAMYWYRQDPGQGLRLIYYSQIVNDFQKGDIAEGYSVSREKKESFPLTVTSAQKNPTAFYLCASSISATGDLANYGYTFGSGTRLTVV.

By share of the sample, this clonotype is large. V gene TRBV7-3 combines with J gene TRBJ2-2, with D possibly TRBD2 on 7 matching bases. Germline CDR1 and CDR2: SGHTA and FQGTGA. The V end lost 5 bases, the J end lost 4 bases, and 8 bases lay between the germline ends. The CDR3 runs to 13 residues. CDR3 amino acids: CASSGGATGELFF. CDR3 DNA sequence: TGTGCCAGCAGCGGGGGGGCCACCGGGGAGCTGTTTTTT.

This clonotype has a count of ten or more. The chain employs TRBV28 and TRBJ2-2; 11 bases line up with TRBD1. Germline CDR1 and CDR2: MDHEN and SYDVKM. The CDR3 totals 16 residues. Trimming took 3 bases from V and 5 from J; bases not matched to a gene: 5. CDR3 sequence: CASSLGGTGGTGELFF. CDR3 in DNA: TGTGCCAGCAGTTTGGGTGGGACAGGGGGGACCGGGGAGCTGTTTTTT. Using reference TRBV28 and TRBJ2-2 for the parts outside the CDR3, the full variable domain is DVKVTQSSRYLVKRTGEKVFLECVQDMDHENMFWYRQDPGLGLRLIYFSYDVKMKEKGDIPEGYSVSREKKERFSLILESASTNQTSMYLCASSLGGTGGTGELFFGEGSRLTVL.

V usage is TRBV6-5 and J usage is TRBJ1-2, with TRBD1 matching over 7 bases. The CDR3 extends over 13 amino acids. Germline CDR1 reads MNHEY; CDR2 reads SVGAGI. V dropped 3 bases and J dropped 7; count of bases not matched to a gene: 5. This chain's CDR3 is CASSYDRVGGYTF. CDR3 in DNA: TGTGCCAGCAGTTATGACAGGGTAGGTGGCTACACCTTC.

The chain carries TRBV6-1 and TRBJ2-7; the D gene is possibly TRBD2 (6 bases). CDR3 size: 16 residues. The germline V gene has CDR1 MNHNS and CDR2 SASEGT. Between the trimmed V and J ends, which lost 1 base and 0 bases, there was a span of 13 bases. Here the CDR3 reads CASSEGGQGGSYEQYF. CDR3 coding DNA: TGTGCCAGCAGTGAAGGAGGTCAGGGAGGCTCCTACGAGCAGTACTTC.

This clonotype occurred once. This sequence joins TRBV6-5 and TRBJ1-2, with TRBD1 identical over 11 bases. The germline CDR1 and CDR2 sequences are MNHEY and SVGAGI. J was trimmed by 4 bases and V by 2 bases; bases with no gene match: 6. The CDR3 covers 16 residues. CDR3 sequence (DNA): TGTGCCAGCAGTTACGTTCGGACAGGGGGCGGCTATGGCTACACCTTC. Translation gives CASSYVRTGGGYGYTF.

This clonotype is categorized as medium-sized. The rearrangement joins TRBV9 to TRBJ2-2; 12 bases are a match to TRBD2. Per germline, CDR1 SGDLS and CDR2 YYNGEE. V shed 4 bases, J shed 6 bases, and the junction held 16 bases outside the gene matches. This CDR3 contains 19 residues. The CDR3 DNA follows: TGTGCCAGCAGCTCAACGCCGTCTAGCGGGAGGGCCCGGGCCGGGGAGCTGTTTTTT. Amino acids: CASSSTPSSGRARAGELFF.

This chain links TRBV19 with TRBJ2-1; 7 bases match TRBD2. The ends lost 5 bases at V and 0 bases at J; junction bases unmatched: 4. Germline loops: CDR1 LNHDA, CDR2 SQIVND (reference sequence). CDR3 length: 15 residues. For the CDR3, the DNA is TGTGCCAGTAGTCTTACTAGCGTCTCCTACAATGAGCAGTTCTTC. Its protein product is CASSLTSVSYNEQFF.

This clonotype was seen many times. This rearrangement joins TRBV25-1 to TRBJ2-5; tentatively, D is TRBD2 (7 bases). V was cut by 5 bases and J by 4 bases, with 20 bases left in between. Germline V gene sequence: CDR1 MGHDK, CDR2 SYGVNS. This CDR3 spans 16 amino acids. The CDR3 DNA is TGTGCCAGCAGTACCCCCATGGGGGGGGCGGGAGAGACCCAGTACTTC. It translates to CASSTPMGGAGETQYF.

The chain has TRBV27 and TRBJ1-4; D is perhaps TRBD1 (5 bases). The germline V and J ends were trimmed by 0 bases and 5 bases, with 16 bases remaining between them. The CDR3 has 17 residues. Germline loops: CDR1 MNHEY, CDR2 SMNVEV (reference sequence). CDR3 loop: CASSLSMVPGPNEKLFF. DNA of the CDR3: TGTGCCAGCAGTTTATCGATGGTGCCGGGGCCGAATGAAAAACTGTTTTTT. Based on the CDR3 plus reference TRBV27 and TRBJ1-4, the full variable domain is EAQVTQNPRYLITVTGKKLTVTCSQNMNHEYMSWYRQDPGLGLRQIYYSMNVEVTDKGDVPEGYKVSRKEKRNFPLILESPSPNQTSLYFCASSLSMVPGPNEKLFFGSGTQLSVL.

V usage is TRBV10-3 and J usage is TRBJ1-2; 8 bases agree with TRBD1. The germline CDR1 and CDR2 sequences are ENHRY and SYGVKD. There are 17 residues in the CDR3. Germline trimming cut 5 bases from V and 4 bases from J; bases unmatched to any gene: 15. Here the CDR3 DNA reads TGTGCCATCAGTACCTCTCAGCAGGGGGCTGGGGTCTATGGCTACACCTTC. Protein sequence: CAISTSQQGAGVYGYTF.

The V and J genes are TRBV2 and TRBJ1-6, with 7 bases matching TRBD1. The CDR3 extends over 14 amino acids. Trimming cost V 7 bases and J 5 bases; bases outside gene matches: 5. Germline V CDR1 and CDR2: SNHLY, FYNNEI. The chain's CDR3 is CASTPTGHNSPLHF. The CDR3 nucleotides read TGTGCCAGCACCCCGACAGGGCATAATTCACCCCTCCACTTT. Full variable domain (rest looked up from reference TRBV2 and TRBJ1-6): EPEVTQTPSHQVTQMGQEVILRCVPISNHLYFYWYRQILGQKVEFLVSFYNNEISEKSEIFDDQFSVERPDGSNFTLKIRSTKLEDSAMYFCASTPTGHNSPLHFGNGTRLTVT.

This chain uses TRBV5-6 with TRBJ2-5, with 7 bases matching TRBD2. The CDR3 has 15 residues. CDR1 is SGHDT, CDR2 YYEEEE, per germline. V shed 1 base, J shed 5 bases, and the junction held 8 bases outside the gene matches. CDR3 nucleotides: TGTGCCAGCAGCTTGACCCAGCGGGGATCTGAGACCCAGTACTTC. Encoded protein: CASSLTQRGSETQYF.